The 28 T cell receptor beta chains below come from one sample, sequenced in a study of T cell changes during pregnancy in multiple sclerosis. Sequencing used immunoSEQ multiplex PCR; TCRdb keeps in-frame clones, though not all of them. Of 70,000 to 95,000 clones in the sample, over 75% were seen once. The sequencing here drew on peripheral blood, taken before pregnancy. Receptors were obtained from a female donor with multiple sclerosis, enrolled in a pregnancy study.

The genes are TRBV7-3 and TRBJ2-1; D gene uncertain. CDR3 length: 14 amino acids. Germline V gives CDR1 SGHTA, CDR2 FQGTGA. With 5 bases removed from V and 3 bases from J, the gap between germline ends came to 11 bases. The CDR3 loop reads CASSPFAGYNEQFF. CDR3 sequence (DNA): TGTGCCAGCAGCCCTTTCGCCGGCTACAATGAGCAGTTCTTC.

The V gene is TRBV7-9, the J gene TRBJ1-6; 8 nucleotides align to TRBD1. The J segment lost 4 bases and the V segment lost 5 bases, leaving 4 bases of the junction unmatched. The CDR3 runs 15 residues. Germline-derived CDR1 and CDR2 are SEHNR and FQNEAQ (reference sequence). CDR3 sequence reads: CASSQGQAYNSPLHF. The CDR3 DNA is TGTGCCAGCAGCCAGGGACAGGCTTATAATTCACCCCTCCACTTT.

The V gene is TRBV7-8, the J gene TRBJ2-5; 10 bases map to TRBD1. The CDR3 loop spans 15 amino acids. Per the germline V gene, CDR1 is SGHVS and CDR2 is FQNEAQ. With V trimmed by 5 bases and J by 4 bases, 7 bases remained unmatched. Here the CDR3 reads CASSPRDRGVETQYF. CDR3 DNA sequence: TGTGCCAGCAGCCCAAGGGACAGGGGTGTAGAGACCCAGTACTTC. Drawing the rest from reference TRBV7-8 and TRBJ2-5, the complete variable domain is GAGVSQSPRYKVAKRGQDVALRCDPISGHVSLFWYQQALGQGPEFLTYFQNEAQLDKSGLPSDRFFAERPEGSVSTLKIQRTQQEDSAVYLCASSPRDRGVETQYFGPGTRLLVL.

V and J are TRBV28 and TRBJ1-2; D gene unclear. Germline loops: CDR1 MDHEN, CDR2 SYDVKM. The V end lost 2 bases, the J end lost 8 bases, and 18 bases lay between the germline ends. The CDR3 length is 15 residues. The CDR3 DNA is TGTGCCAGCAGTTTAGTCATCGGGGAGTCAGCCGGCTACACCTTC. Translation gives CASSLVIGESAGYTF.

CDR3 in DNA: TGTGCCAGCAGTTCCGGGGGGGCCGGCACCGGGGAGCTGTTTTTT. This encodes CASSSGGAGTGELFF. The chain has TRBV6-6 and TRBJ2-2; 8 nucleotides line up with TRBD2. The CDR3 covers 15 residues. Germline V gene data show CDR1 as MNHNY and CDR2 as SVGAGI (reference sequence). Trimming removed 4 bases from V and 4 bases from J; junction bases left unmatched: 5.

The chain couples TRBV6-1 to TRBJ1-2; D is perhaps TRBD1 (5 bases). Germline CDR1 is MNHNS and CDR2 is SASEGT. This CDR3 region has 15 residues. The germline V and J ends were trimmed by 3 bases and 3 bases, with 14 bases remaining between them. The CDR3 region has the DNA TGTGCCAGCAGTGACCGACAGAAACTCTACTATGGCTACACCTTC. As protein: CASSDRQKLYYGYTF.

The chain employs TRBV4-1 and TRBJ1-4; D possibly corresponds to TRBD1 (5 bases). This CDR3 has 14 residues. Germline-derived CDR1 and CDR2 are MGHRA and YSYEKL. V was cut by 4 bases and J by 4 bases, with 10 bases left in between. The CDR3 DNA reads TGCGCCAGCAGCCTTACAGGCCTTAATGAAAAACTGTTTTTT. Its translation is CASSLTGLNEKLFF.

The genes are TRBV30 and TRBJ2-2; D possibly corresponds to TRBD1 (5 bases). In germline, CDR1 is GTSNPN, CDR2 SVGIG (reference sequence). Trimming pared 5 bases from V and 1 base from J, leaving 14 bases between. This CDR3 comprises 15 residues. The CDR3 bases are TGTGCCTGGCAACAGGTTAACCTGAACACCGGGGAGCTGTTTTTT. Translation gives CAWQQVNLNTGELFF.

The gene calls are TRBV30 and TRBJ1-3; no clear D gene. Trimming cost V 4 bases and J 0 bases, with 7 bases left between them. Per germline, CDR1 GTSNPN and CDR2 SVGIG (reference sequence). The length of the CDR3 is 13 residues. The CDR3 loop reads CAWNVASGNTIYF. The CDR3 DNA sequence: TGTGCCTGGAATGTAGCCTCTGGAAACACCATATATTTT.

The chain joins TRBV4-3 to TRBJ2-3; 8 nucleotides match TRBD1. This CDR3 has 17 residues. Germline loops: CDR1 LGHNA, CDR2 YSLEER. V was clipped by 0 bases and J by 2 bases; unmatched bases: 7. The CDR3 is CASSQDPQGAITDTQYF. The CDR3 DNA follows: TGCGCCAGCAGCCAAGATCCGCAGGGGGCGATCACAGATACGCAGTATTTT.

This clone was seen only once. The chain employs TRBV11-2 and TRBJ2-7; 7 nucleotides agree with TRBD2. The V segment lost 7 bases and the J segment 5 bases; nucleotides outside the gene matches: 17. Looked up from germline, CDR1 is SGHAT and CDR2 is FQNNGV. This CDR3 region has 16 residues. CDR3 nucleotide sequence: TGTGCCAGCAAGGGGAGGGTGGGGGTCACGGTCGACGAGCAGTACTTC. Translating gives CASKGRVGVTVDEQYF.

The CDR3 protein is CASSIRDRDYEQYF. In nucleotides, the CDR3 is TGTGCCAGCAGTATCCGGGACAGGGACTACGAGCAGTACTTC. This chain joins TRBV6-1 and TRBJ2-7, with 9 bases that match TRBD1. There are 14 residues in the CDR3. Germline assignment: CDR1 MNHNS and CDR2 SASEGT. Losses at the gene ends were 5 bases for V and 3 bases for J; bases not matched to a gene: 5.

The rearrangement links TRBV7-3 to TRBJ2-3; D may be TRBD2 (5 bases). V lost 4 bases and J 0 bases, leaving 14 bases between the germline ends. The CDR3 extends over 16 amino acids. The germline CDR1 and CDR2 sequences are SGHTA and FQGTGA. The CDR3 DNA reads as TGTGCCAGCAGCTCTGAAGCGGTAACTAGCACAGATACGCAGTATTTT. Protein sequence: CASSSEAVTSTDTQYF. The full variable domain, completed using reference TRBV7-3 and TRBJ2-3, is GAGVSQTPSNKVTEKGKYVELRCDPISGHTALYWYRQSLGQGPEFLIYFQGTGAADDSGLPNDRFFAVRPEGSVSTLKIQRTERGDSAVYLCASSSEAVTSTDTQYFGPGTRLTVL.

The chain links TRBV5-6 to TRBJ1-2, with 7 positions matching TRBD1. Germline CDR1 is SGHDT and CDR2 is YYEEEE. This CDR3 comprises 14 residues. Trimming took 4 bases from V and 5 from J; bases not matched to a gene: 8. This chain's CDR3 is CASSPMKGAYGYTF. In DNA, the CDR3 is TGTGCCAGCAGCCCCATGAAGGGGGCTTATGGCTACACCTTC. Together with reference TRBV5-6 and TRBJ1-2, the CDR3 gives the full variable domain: DAGVTQSPTHLIKTRGQQVTLRCSPKSGHDTVSWYQQALGQGPQFIFQYYEEEERQRGNFPDRFSGHQFPNYSSELNVNALLLGDSALYLCASSPMKGAYGYTFGSGTRLTVV.

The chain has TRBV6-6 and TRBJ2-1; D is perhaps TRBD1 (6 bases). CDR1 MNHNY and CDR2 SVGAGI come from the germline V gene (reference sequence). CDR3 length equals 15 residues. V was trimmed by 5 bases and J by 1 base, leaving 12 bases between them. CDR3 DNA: TGTGCCAGCAGTCAGGGGCTGGGTTCCTACAATGAGCAGTTCTTC. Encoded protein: CASSQGLGSYNEQFF.

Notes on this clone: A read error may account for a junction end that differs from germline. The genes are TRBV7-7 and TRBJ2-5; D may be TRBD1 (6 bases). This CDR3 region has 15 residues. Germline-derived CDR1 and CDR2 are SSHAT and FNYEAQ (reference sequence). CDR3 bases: TGTGCTAGCAGTCGTTCCGGGACATCCCAAGAGACCCAGTACTTC. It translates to CASSRSGTSQETQYF.

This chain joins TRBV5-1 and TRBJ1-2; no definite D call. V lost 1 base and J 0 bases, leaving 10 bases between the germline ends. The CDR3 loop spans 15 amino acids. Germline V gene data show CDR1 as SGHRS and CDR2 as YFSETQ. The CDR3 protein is CASSLRAGANYGYTF. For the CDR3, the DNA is TGCGCCAGCAGCTTGAGGGCGGGAGCTAACTATGGCTACACCTTC.

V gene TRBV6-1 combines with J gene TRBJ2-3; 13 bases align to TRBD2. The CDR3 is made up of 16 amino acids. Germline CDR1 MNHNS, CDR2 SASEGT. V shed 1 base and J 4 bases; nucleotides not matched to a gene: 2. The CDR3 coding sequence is TGTGCCAGCAGTGAAGAACTAGCGGGGGGGCCAGATACGCAGTATTTT. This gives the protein CASSEELAGGPDTQYF.

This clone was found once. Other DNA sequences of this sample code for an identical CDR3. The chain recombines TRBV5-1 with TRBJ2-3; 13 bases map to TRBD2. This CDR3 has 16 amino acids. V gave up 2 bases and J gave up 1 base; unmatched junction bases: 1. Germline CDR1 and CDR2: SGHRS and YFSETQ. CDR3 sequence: CASSFGLAGGTDTQYF. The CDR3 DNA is TGCGCCAGCAGCTTCGGACTAGCGGGGGGCACAGATACGCAGTATTTT.

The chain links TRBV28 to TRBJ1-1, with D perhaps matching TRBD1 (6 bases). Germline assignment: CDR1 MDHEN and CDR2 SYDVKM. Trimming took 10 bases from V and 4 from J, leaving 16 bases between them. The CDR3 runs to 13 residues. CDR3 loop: CATLSGQPTEAFF. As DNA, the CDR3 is TGTGCCACTTTATCTGGACAGCCCACTGAAGCTTTCTTT.

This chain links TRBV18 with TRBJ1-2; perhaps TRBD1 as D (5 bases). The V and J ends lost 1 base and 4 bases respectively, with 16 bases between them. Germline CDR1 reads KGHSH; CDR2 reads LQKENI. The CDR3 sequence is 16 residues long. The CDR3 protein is CASSPREVRAGYGYTF. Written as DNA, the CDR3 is TGTGCCAGCTCACCACGAGAGGTCAGGGCAGGCTATGGCTACACCTTC.

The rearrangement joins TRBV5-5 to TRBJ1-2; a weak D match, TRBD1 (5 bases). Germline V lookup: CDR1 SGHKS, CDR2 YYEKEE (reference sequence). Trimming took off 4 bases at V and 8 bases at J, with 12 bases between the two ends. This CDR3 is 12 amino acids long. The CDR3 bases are TGTGCCAGCAGCCCGAATTGGGGCGGCTACACCTTC. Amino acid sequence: CASSPNWGGYTF.

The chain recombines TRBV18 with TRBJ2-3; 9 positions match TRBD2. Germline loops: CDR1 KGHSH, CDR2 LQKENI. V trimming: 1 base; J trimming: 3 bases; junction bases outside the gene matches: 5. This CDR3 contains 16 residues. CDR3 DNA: TGTGCCAGCTCACCACGGCGCGGGGGGGCTACAGATACGCAGTATTTT. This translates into CASSPRRGGATDTQYF.

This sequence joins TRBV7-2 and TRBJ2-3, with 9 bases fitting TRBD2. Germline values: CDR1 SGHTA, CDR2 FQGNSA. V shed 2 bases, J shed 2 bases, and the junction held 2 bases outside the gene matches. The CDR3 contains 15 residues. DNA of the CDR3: TGTGCCAGCAGCTTAAGCGGGGGGAACACAGATACGCAGTATTTT. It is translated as CASSLSGGNTDTQYF.

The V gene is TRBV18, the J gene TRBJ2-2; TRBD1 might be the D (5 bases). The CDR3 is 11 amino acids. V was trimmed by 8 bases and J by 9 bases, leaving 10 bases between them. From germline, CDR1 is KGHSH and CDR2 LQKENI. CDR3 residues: CASRGARELFF. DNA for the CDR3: TGTGCCAGCCGTGGGGCACGGGAGCTGTTTTTT. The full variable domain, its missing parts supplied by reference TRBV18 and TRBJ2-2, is NAGVMQNPRHLVRRRGQEARLRCSPMKGHSHVYWYRQLPEEGLKFMVYLQKENIIDESGMPKERFSAEFPKEGPSILRIQQVVRGDSAAYFCASRGARELFFGEGSRLTVL.

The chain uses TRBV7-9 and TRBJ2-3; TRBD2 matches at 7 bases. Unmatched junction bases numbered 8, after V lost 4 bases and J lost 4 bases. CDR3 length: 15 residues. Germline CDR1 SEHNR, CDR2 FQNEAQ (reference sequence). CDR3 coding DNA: TGTGCCAGCAGCTCGGGCCTTGGGAGGGCAGATACGCAGTATTTT. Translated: CASSSGLGRADTQYF.

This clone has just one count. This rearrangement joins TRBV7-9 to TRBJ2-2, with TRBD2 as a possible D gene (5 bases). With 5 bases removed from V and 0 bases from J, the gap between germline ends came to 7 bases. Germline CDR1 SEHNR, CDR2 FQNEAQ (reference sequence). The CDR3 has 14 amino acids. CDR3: CASSDYANTGELFF. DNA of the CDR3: TGTGCCAGCAGCGACTACGCGAACACCGGGGAGCTGTTTTTT.

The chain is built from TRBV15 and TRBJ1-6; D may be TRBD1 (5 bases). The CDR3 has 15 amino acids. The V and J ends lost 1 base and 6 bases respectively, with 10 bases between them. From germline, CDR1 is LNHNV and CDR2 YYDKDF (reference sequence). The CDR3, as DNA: TGTGCCACCAGCAGAGCCCAGGGCTTTAATTCACCCCTCCACTTT. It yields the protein CATSRAQGFNSPLHF.